These T cell receptor beta chains were read from a single sample in a study of post-analysis software for immune sequencing data. TCRdb reprocessed the PCR reads via MiXCR and lists one record per CDR3 protein. The sample lists hundreds of thousands of distinct CDR3 sequences, approximately 39% occurring once. The sample comprised blood. These receptors were taken from a girl aged 2 to 9 with multiple sclerosis. Each CDR3 is given without its conserved first and last residue.

TRBV6-6	TRBJ2-3	ASTRGNTDTQY
TRBV20-1	TRBJ2-7	SARGQHYEQY
TRBV6-2/TRBV6-3	TRBJ2-6	ASTQSTLSGANVLT
TRBV9	TRBJ2-3	ASSGPGLRNTQY
TRBV2	TRBJ2-7	ASERTGDEQY
TRBV28	TRBJ1-6	ASSPGLALH
TRBV7-2	TRBJ1-1	ASSLARFMRSGMNTEAF
TRBV27	TRBJ2-7	ASSFGKTYEQY
TRBV7-9	TRBJ2-7	ASSFSLAGPDEQY
TRBV5-8	TRBJ1-5	ASSLEGQWPSQPQH
TRBV27	TRBJ2-1	ASSIDREQF
TRBV12-3/TRBV12-4	TRBJ2-7	ASSLRGAIGYEQY
TRBV20-1	TRBJ1-5	SASVRAGNQPQH
TRBV5-5	TRBJ2-1	ASSFGGGSNEQF
TRBV15	TRBJ2-1	DTSRAGGPNNEQF
TRBV10-3	TRBJ2-7	AISSGTGMYEQY
TRBV9	TRBJ2-3	ASSEGRARYTQY
TRBV20-1	TRBJ2-3	SPGPREGTDTQY
TRBV12-3/TRBV12-4	TRBJ1-5	ASSFGQTQPQH
TRBV7-2	TRBJ2-7	ASSWGLAGGYEQY
TRBV9	TRBJ1-2	ASSLAPLGHGYT
TRBV20-1	TRBJ2-5	SAREPGLAALTQY
TRBV11-2	TRBJ1-6	TSSLFRGSSYNSPLH
TRBV7-2	TRBJ2-1	ASSLSGRAPSEQF
TRBV20-1	TRBJ2-1	SARDYGQESYNEQF
TRBV12-3/TRBV12-4	TRBJ2-1	ASSYTGTGKFWAF
TRBV29-1	TRBJ2-5	SVELAGGETQY
TRBV9	TRBJ1-6	ASSVLDSTNSPLH
TRBV7-3	TRBJ1-1	ASSLGGSSTEAF
TRBV28	TRBJ2-7	ASSWGSGTVSYEQY
TRBV11-2	TRBJ2-7	ASSLGSFTDRRYEQY
TRBV7-2	TRBJ1-5	ASSLSGGLRFQPQH
TRBV2	TRBJ2-1	ASSEETGGKDEQF
TRBV12-3/TRBV12-4	TRBJ2-1	ASSLTNTVTQF
TRBV3-1	TRBJ2-2	ASTEGNTGELF
TRBV20-1	TRBJ2-7	SASRDAYEQY
TRBV20-1	TRBJ2-5	SSRRAGWTNLLQETQY
TRBV27	TRBJ2-7	ASSFGSGGSYEQY
TRBV4-3	TRBJ2-7	ASSQDRVQLYEQY
TRBV7-9	TRBJ2-1	ASSLVIDSYNEQF
TRBV5-1	TRBJ2-5	ASSLLGTEETQY
TRBV15	TRBJ2-7	ATSRFQRANFYEQY
TRBV12-3/TRBV12-4	TRBJ2-1	ASRPAGLDEQF
TRBV24-1	TRBJ2-1	ATSDLRDRPSNEQF
TRBV24-1	TRBJ2-3	ATSDPLGTDTQY
TRBV2	TRBJ2-2	ASNGGVVRTGELF
TRBV9	TRBJ2-5	ASSRDYQETQY
TRBV7-9	TRBJ2-1	VYNEQF
TRBV10-3	TRBJ2-7	AISESVRRPYEQY
TRBV12-3/TRBV12-4	TRBJ2-1	ASTDPGLEHNEQF
TRBV7-6	TRBJ2-1	ASSLADSFVEQF
TRBV4-3	TRBJ2-6	ASSQGEFSRANVLT
TRBV5-1	TRBJ2-7	ASSLGWVVARTGYEQY